This T cell receptor beta chain was captured by sequencing in a study of blood T cell repertoires in COVID-19. Allocation to cohorts depended on clinical history reported by the participants. Trimming cost V 3 bases and J 2 bases; bases outside gene matches: 0. This CDR3 spans 13 amino acids. CDR1 is KGHDR and CDR2 is SFDVKD in the germline V gene. Method: immunoSEQ multiplex PCR; TCRdb's copy keeps in-frame clones and lacks some. The sample has a few hundred thousand clones, approximately 80% seen once. This rearrangement joins TRBV24-1 to TRBJ2-7; TRBD2 aligns across 7 bases. This receptor was taken from a woman between 40 and 55 years old with acute COVID-19. Sequencing was carried out using PBMCs or T cells enriched from blood (not recorded which). The CDR3 nucleotides read TGTGCCACCAGTGATGGGGGGGCCTACGAGCAGTACTTC. Its translation is CATSDGGAYEQYF.